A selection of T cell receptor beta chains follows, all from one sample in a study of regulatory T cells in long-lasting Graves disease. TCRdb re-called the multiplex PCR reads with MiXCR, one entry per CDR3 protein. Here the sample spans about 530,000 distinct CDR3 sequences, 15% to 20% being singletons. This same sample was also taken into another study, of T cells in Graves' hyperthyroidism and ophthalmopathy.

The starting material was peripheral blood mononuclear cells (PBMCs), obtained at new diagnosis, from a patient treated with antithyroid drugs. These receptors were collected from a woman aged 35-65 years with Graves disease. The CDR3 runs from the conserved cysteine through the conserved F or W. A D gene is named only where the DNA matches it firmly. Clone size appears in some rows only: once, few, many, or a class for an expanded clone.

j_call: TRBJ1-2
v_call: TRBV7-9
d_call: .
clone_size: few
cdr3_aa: CASSLAPDGYGYTF
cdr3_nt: TGTGCCAGCAGCTTAGCGCCGGACGGGTATGGCTACACCTTC

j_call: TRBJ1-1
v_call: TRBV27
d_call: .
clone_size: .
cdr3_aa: CASSTRRVMNTEAFF
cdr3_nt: TGTGCCAGCAGTACTAGACGGGTTATGAACACTGAAGCTTTCTTT

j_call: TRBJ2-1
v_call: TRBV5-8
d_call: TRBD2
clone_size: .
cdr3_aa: CASSFVPDTAGTYNEQFF
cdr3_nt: TGTGCCAGCAGCTTCGTCCCCGACACAGCGGGGACTTACAATGAGCAGTTCTTC

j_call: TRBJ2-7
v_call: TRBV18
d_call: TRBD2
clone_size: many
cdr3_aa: CASSPRTSGGSYEQYF
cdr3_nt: TGTGCCAGCTCACCACGGACTAGCGGGGGCTCCTACGAGCAGTACTTC

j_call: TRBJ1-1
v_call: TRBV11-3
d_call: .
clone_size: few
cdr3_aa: CASSRGSRDTEAFF
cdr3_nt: TGTGCCAGCAGCCGAGGCTCCCGGGACACTGAAGCTTTCTTT

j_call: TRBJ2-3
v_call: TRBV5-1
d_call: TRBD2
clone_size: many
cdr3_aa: CASGDSGTSTDTQYF
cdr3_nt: TGCGCCAGCGGTGATAGCGGGACTTCCACAGATACGCAGTATTTT

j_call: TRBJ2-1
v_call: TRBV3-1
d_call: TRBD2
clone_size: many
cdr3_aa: CASSHLPMLPGGTNNEQFF
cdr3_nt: TGTGCCAGCAGCCACCTCCCGATGCTGCCGGGGGGGACCAACAATGAGCAGTTCTTC

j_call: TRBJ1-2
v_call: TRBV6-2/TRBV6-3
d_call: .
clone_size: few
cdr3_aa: CASRERGRNYGYTF
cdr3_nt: TGTGCCAGCAGAGAAAGGGGCAGGAACTATGGCTACACCTTC

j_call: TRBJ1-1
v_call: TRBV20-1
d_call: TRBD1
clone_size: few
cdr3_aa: CSALGQGPTEAFF
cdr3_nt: TGCAGTGCACTGGGACAGGGCCCCACTGAAGCTTTCTTT

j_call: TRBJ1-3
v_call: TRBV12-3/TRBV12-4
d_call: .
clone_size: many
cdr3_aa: CASSRGPGNTIYF
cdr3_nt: TGTGCCAGCAGCCGGGGGCCTGGAAACACCATATATTTT

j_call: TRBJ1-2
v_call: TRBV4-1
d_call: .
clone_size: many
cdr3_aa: CASSQDLPGFAGYTF
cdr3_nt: TGCGCCAGCAGCCAAGATCTACCGGGGTTCGCTGGCTACACCTTC

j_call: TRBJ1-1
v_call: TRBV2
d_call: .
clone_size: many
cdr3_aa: CASSLQGLKAFF
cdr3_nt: TGTGCCAGCAGCTTACAGGGATTGAAAGCTTTCTTT